This TCR beta chain was sequenced in a study of OX40 agonist ivuxolimab in advanced cancers. The assay was immunoSEQ multiplex PCR, and TCRdb's table has in-frame clones only and misses some. In the table there are 50,000 to 75,000 clones, roughly nine tenths of which are singletons. The V end lost 7 bases, the J end lost 2 bases, and 17 bases lay between the germline ends. This CDR3 spans 15 amino acids. CDR1 MNHNS and CDR2 SASEGT come from the germline V gene. The chain combines TRBV6-1 with TRBJ1-2, with D possibly being TRBD1 (5 bases). This clonotype was sampled from an adult with an advanced solid tumor such as melanoma, head and neck, liver or kidney cancer. The sequencing here drew on CD4+ or CD8+ T cells sorted from blood, taken in a trial of the OX40 agonist ivuxolimab. Here the CDR3 reads CASNPGGGLNYGYTF. CDR3 in DNA: TGTGCCAGCAACCCGGGGGGGGGATTGAACTATGGCTACACCTTC.